A single sample is the source of the 32 T cell receptor beta chains below, sequenced in a study of CD8+CD57+ T cells in acquired aplastic anemia. The template used for profiling TCR beta VDJ and CDR3 was genomic DNA. TCRdb re-derived calls from the reads in MiXCR, one entry per CDR3 protein. Of about 81,000 distinct CDR3 sequences in the sample, approximately 45% were seen once. Sample: sorted CD4+, CD8+, or CD8+CD57+ T cells (not recorded which) from PBMCs. These TCRs come from a human donor in good health, serving as a control.

This clonotype was counted only a few times. Mismatch with germline at one junction end may stem from a read error. The gene calls are TRBV7-9 and TRBJ2-5, with D tentatively TRBD2 (5 bases). Germline V lookup: CDR1 SEHNR, CDR2 FQNEAQ (reference sequence). CDR3 length equals 14 residues. CDR3 residues: CASGQVKSSETQYF. Here the CDR3 DNA reads TGCGCCAGCGGCCAAGTTAAGAGCTCGGAGACCCAGTACTTC.

At least ten counts were recorded for this clonotype. The V call is TRBV27, the J call TRBJ1-6, with TRBD1 as a possible D gene (6 bases). The V gene lost 6 bases and the J gene lost 0 bases, with 9 bases spanning the gap. The CDR3 runs to 15 residues. In germline, CDR1 is MNHEY, CDR2 SMNVEV (reference sequence). The CDR3 sequence is CASRQGVSYNSPLHF. DNA for the CDR3: TGTGCCAGCAGACAGGGAGTCTCCTATAATTCACCCCTCCACTTT.

V gene TRBV25-1 combines with J gene TRBJ1-6; D might be TRBD1 (5 bases). Germline V gives CDR1 MGHDK, CDR2 SYGVNS. Trimming removed 6 bases at V and 8 bases at J, with 23 bases between. The CDR3 length is 17 residues. The CDR3 loop is CASRQTGSGRYDSPLHF. CDR3 bases: TGTGCCAGCAGACAAACTGGGTCAGGGCGGTACGATTCACCCCTCCACTTT. The variable domain in full, completed from reference TRBV25-1 and TRBJ1-6, reads EADIYQTPRYLVIGTGKKITLECSQTMGHDKMYWYQQDPGMELHLIHYSYGVNSTEKGDLSSESTVSRIRTEHFPLTLESARPSHTSQYLCASRQTGSGRYDSPLHFGNGTRLTVT.

This clonotype has ten or more counts. CDR3 amino acids: CATSDPTSGNTGELFF. Here the CDR3 DNA reads TGTGCCACCAGTGACCCAACTAGCGGAAACACCGGGGAGCTGTTTTTT. This chain connects TRBV24-1 to TRBJ2-2; 8 positions agree with TRBD2. CDR1 KGHDR and CDR2 SFDVKD come from the germline V gene. The CDR3 is 16 residues long. The trim removed 4 bases at V and 2 bases at J, leaving 5 bases unmatched.

V usage is TRBV10-3 and J usage is TRBJ2-5; the match to TRBD1 covers 9 bases. Germline V gene data show CDR1 as ENHRY and CDR2 as SYGVKD. CDR3 length: 13 amino acids. Trimming took 5 bases from V and 3 from J; bases not matched to a gene: 1. In DNA form, the CDR3 reads TGTGCCATCAGTAGACAGGGGGAAGAGACCCAGTACTTC. It codes for CAISRQGEETQYF.

V is TRBV12-5 and J is TRBJ2-7; possibly TRBD2 for D (6 bases). Trimming left V 1 base short and J 6 bases short, with 19 bases between. CDR3 length: 16 residues. Germline V CDR1 and CDR2: LGHNT, FRNRAP. The CDR3 sequence is CASGLGGGTGFSEQYF. The CDR3 DNA sequence: TGTGCTAGTGGTTTGGGGGGCGGGACGGGTTTCTCCGAGCAGTACTTC.

The chain has TRBV25-1 and TRBJ2-3; 7 bases align to TRBD2. Germline V gene data show CDR1 as MGHDK and CDR2 as SYGVNS. CDR3 size: 14 residues. V was clipped by 4 bases and J by 5 bases; unmatched bases: 6. CDR3 DNA sequence: TGTGCCAGCAGTGCCCTAGCGGTTGGAGATACGCAGTATTTT. Protein: CASSALAVGDTQYF.

This clonotype was picked up many times. The V gene is TRBV20-1, the J gene TRBJ1-2; D is possibly TRBD1 (5 bases). V lost 1 base to trimming and J lost 2 bases, with 8 bases between them. Germline V lookup: CDR1 DFQATT, CDR2 SNEGSKA (reference sequence). This CDR3 comprises 13 residues. CDR3 nucleotides: TGCAGTGCTAGAGCCAGGGACAACTATGGCTACACCTTC. Encoded protein: CSARARDNYGYTF.

This clonotype was seen many times. V usage is TRBV19 and J usage is TRBJ1-1; D is unclear. CDR3 length equals 15 residues. The V end lost 4 bases, the J end lost 2 bases, and 14 bases lay between the germline ends. Per germline, CDR1 LNHDA and CDR2 SQIVND (reference sequence). CDR3: CASSTANAFNTEAFF. CDR3 bases: TGTGCCAGTAGTACCGCTAACGCCTTTAACACTGAAGCTTTCTTT. The entire variable domain, with the rest obtained from reference TRBV19 and TRBJ1-1, is as follows: DGGITQSPKYLFRKEGQNVTLSCEQNLNHDAMYWYRQDPGQGLRLIYYSQIVNDFQKGDIAEGYSVSREKKESFPLTVTSAQKNPTAFYLCASSTANAFNTEAFFGQGTRLTVV.

Regarding this clonotype: A much larger clone differs from this one at a single base, so this may be a read error. This sequence joins TRBV11-3 and TRBJ2-7; 9 nucleotides line up with TRBD2. After removal of 1 base from V and 5 bases from J, the junction contained 6 bases not matched to a gene. The CDR3 consists of 15 residues. CDR1 and CDR2 from the germline V gene are SGHNT and YENEEA. The CDR3 nucleotides read TGTGCCAGCAGCTTAGGGCCTAGCGGGAACCACGAGCAGTACTTC. Amino acids: CASSLGPSGNHEQYF.

The chain uses TRBV10-3 and TRBJ2-5, with TRBD1 identical over 10 bases. V lost 11 bases, J lost 4 bases, and 10 bases stayed unmatched. The CDR3 totals 14 residues. Looked up from germline, CDR1 is ENHRY and CDR2 is SYGVKD. The CDR3, as DNA: TGTGCCGTTTCCGGGACAGGGGCAGGAGAGACCCAGTACTTC. Protein: CAVSGTGAGETQYF.

The chain joins TRBV6-1 to TRBJ2-7; D ambiguous. The CDR3 loop spans 13 amino acids. The germline CDR1 and CDR2 sequences are MNHNS and SASEGT. Trimming left V 4 bases short and J 3 bases short, with 10 bases between. Here the CDR3 reads CASSAGRGYEQYF. The CDR3 bases are TGTGCCAGCAGTGCCGGCAGAGGCTACGAGCAGTACTTC.

The chain links TRBV11-2 to TRBJ2-1; tentatively, D is TRBD2 (5 bases). Germline V gives CDR1 SGHAT, CDR2 FQNNGV. Trimming left V 6 bases short and J 2 bases short, with 14 bases between. There are 15 residues in the CDR3. CDR3 residues: CASRSLGRAYNEQFF. CDR3 in DNA: TGTGCCAGCAGATCACTAGGAAGAGCCTACAATGAGCAGTTCTTC. The full variable domain, rest sourced from reference TRBV11-2 and TRBJ2-1, is EAGVAQSPRYKIIEKRQSVAFWCNPISGHATLYWYQQILGQGPKLLIQFQNNGVVDDSQLPKDRFSAERLKGVDSTLKIQPAKLEDSAVYLCASRSLGRAYNEQFFGPGTRLTVL.

This sequence joins TRBV10-3 and TRBJ2-7, with a possible D match to TRBD1 (5 bases). Trimming shortened V by 4 bases and J by 3 bases, and 10 bases separated the two germline ends. This CDR3 spans 13 amino acids. Germline V gene sequence: CDR1 ENHRY, CDR2 SYGVKD. The CDR3, as DNA: TGTGCCATCAGTGCACAAGGGGACTACGAGCAGTACGTC. It yields the protein CAISAQGDYEQYV.

The chain has TRBV5-1 and TRBJ1-2, with 8 bases fitting TRBD1. Germline V gives CDR1 SGHRS, CDR2 YFSETQ. This CDR3 is 11 amino acids long. Trimming took 6 bases from V and 10 from J; bases not matched to a gene: 5. For the CDR3, the DNA is TGCGCCAGCACCGGGGGACAGGCCTACACCTTC. Protein product: CASTGGQAYTF.

This clonotype was seen a handful of times. J is TRBJ1-5 and V is TRBV6-5; maybe TRBD1 (5 bases). CDR1 is MNHEY and CDR2 is SVGAGI in the germline V gene. Trimming cost V 2 bases and J 4 bases, with 9 bases left between them. The CDR3 is made up of 14 amino acids. CDR3 amino acids: CASSYDSFNQPQHF. The CDR3 region has the DNA TGTGCCAGCAGTTACGACAGTTTTAATCAGCCCCAGCATTTT.

At least ten counts were recorded for this clonotype. The rearrangement joins TRBV7-9 to TRBJ1-3, with D unresolved. CDR3 size: 12 residues. V shed 4 bases and J shed 9 bases, with 10 bases lying between them. Germline V gives CDR1 SEHNR, CDR2 FQNEAQ (reference sequence). The CDR3 is CASSSDDPTIYF. The DNA of the CDR3 is TGTGCCAGCAGCTCCGACGACCCCACCATATATTTT.

In this sample, this clonotype turned up many times. The gene calls are TRBV5-5 and TRBJ1-2, with TRBD1 as a possible D gene (5 bases). Trimming stripped 8 bases from V and 6 bases from J, with 17 bases between. Per germline, CDR1 SGHKS and CDR2 YYEKEE (reference sequence). The CDR3 is 13 residues long. The chain's CDR3 is CARPGREVDGYTF. Written as DNA, the CDR3 is TGTGCCAGGCCGGGACGGGAAGTAGATGGCTACACCTTC.

As for this clonotype: This may arise from a read error, as a much more abundant clone is one base away. The gene calls are TRBV7-3 and TRBJ1-2, with TRBD1 identical over 9 bases. The V gene's germline CDR1 is SGHTA and CDR2 FQGTGA. J gave up 4 bases and V 8 bases, and 11 bases lay outside the gene matches. CDR3 length equals 15 residues. CDR3 sequence reads: CASGDYGQGTYGYTF. In DNA, the CDR3 is TGTGCCAGCGGCGACTATGGACAGGGGACCTATGGCTACACCTTC.

V usage is TRBV2 and J usage is TRBJ1-2; D may be TRBD1 (6 bases). CDR1 and CDR2 from the germline V gene are SNHLY and FYNNEI. This CDR3 region has 14 residues. Trimming shortened V by 6 bases and J by 2 bases, and 13 bases separated the two germline ends. This CDR3 reads CASRAGEANYGYTF. CDR3 DNA: TGTGCCAGCAGGGCAGGGGAAGCGAACTATGGCTACACCTTC.

A note on this clonotype: A much larger clonotype is one base distant, so this may be a read error. As the CDR3 is not closed by the conserved phenylalanine or tryptophan, this likely results from a read error. The chain joins TRBV6-2 or TRBV6-3 to TRBJ1-2; TRBD1 agrees at 8 bases. Germline values: CDR1 MNHEY, CDR2 SVGEGT. This CDR3 is 14 amino acids long. Losses at the gene ends were 2 bases for V and 4 bases for J; bases not matched to a gene: 3. CDR3 bases: TGTGCCAGCAGTTACGGGACAGGCGTCTATGGCTACACCCTC. Protein product: CASSYGTGVYGYTL.

This clonotype was counted many times. The rearrangement links TRBV29-1 to TRBJ1-2, with D maybe TRBD1 (6 bases). The CDR3 is 11 residues long. Germline lookup yields CDR1 SQVTM and CDR2 ANQGSEA. V was cut by 2 bases and J by 8 bases, with 9 bases left in between. The CDR3 loop reads CSVELGAGYTF. CDR3 sequence (DNA): TGCAGCGTTGAATTGGGGGCCGGCTACACCTTC. The full variable domain, in which reference TRBV29-1 and TRBJ1-2 provide the parts outside the CDR3, is SAVISQKPSRDICQRGTSLTIQCQVDSQVTMMFWYRQQPGQSLTLIATANQGSEATYESGFVIDKFPISRPNLTFSTLTVSNMSPEDSSIYLCSVELGAGYTFGSGTRLTVV.

This clonotype has a count of ten or more. This rearrangement joins TRBV29-1 to TRBJ1-2; perhaps TRBD1 as D (5 bases). Deletions cut 1 base from V and 1 base from J, with 13 bases between. The germline V gene encodes CDR1 SQVTM and CDR2 ANQGSEA. The CDR3 loop spans 15 amino acids. The CDR3 nucleotides read TGCAGCGTTGAAGCACCGACAGATGTTAACTATGGCTACACCTTC. This encodes CSVEAPTDVNYGYTF. Based on the CDR3 plus reference TRBV29-1 and TRBJ1-2, the full variable domain is SAVISQKPSRDICQRGTSLTIQCQVDSQVTMMFWYRQQPGQSLTLIATANQGSEATYESGFVIDKFPISRPNLTFSTLTVSNMSPEDSSIYLCSVEAPTDVNYGYTFGSGTRLTVV.

The chain couples TRBV3-1 to TRBJ1-1; 12 nucleotides line up with TRBD1. Germline loops: CDR1 LGHDT, CDR2 YNNKEL (reference sequence). The CDR3 sequence is 19 residues long. V lost 1 base to trimming and J lost 1 base; unmatched junction nucleotides: 10. The CDR3 loop reads CASSQVPPGQGAGNTEAFF. In DNA form, the CDR3 reads TGTGCCAGCAGCCAAGTTCCTCCGGGACAGGGGGCTGGGAACACTGAAGCTTTCTTT.

J is TRBJ2-7 and V is TRBV19; possible D gene TRBD1, 7 bases. Trimming left V 5 bases short and J 6 bases short, with 20 bases between. The CDR3 has 15 amino acids. Germline CDR1 is LNHDA and CDR2 is SQIVND (reference sequence). The CDR3 DNA is TGTGCCAGTAGTCATGGAGGGGGCGATGTCTCCGAGCAGTACTTC. It encodes CASSHGGGDVSEQYF.

This clonotype was detected a few times. The junction does not match germline at one end; this may be a read error. The chain recombines TRBV10-1 with TRBJ1-1, with 7 nucleotides matching TRBD1. The V gene's germline CDR1 is WNHNN and CDR2 SYGVQD (reference sequence). There are 18 residues in the CDR3. CDR3 in DNA: TGTGCCAGCAGTTACTATCAGGGGGGGGGCCTGATGAACACTGAAGCTTTCTTT. This encodes CASSYYQGGGLMNTEAFF.

This clonotype appeared once. This chain joins TRBV24-1 and TRBJ1-3, with 8 bases matching TRBD1. The junction had 4 bases not matched to a gene; V was cut back by 3 bases and J by 7 bases. Germline CDR1 KGHDR, CDR2 SFDVKD. CDR3 length equals 14 residues. CDR3 sequence: CATSDTGGTNTIYF. As DNA, the CDR3 is TGTGCCACCAGTGATACAGGGGGGACGAACACCATATATTTT.

This clonotype occurred once. V is TRBV7-9 and J is TRBJ2-3; possibly TRBD1 or TRBD2 for D (5 bases each). Trimming pared 5 bases from V and 5 bases from J, leaving 11 bases between. This CDR3 is 13 amino acids long. Germline lookup yields CDR1 SEHNR and CDR2 FQNEAQ (reference sequence). CDR3 loop: CASSIGTVDTQYF. CDR3 bases: TGTGCCAGCAGCATCGGGACGGTAGATACGCAGTATTTT.

This clonotype was observed once. The rearrangement uses TRBV20-1 and TRBJ2-5; TRBD2 aligns across 10 bases. The germline V gene has CDR1 DFQATT and CDR2 SNEGSKA (reference sequence). V was pared by 2 bases and J by 2 bases, with 8 bases of the junction left unmatched. This CDR3 region has 16 residues. CDR3 nucleotides: TGCAGTGCTAGATCGGGAGCGGGAGGGCGACAAGAGACCCAGTACTTC. This gives the protein CSARSGAGGRQETQYF.

V and J are TRBV15 and TRBJ1-2; D not resolved. V dropped 0 bases and J dropped 6 bases, with 8 bases sitting between them. CDR3 length: 13 residues. Germline V gene lookup returns CDR1 LNHNV and CDR2 YYDKDF (reference sequence). CDR3 DNA: TGTGCCACCAGCAGAGATTGGCGCCATGGCTACACCTTC. Its protein is CATSRDWRHGYTF.

This sequence joins TRBV10-2 and TRBJ2-2, with TRBD2 matching 7 bases. J lost 0 bases, V lost 6 bases, and 1 base had no gene match. The CDR3 has 14 amino acids. Germline V gene sequence: CDR1 WSHSY, CDR2 SAAADI. CDR3 sequence reads: CASRAGANTGELFF. Here the CDR3 DNA reads TGCGCCAGCAGGGCGGGGGCGAACACCGGGGAGCTGTTTTTT.

This clonotype was found many times. V and J are TRBV24-1 and TRBJ2-1, with D possibly TRBD2 on 7 matching bases. The CDR3 loop spans 15 amino acids. Per germline, CDR1 KGHDR and CDR2 SFDVKD. Deletions cut 1 base from V and 7 bases from J, with 13 bases between. CDR3 region: CATSDLDGGQNEQFF. The CDR3 nucleotides are TGTGCCACCAGTGATTTAGACGGGGGGCAGAATGAGCAGTTCTTC.